These 19 T cell receptor beta chains came from one sample sequenced in a study of response to subunit inactivated influenza vaccine. TCRdb itself ran the RT-PCR reads through MiXCR, one entry per CDR3 protein. There are around 750,000 distinct CDR3 sequences in the sample; around 20% occur only once, and more than 8.5% lies in the top ten. Sequencing used PBMCs from blood, obtained more than 4 days after vaccination. These receptors came from a man over 45 who received an inactivated influenza vaccine.

This clonotype was counted only a few times. The CDR3 region is CAWSHRAGNTIYF. In nucleotides, the CDR3 is TGTGCCTGGAGTCACAGGGCTGGAAACACCATATATTTT. The V gene is TRBV30, the J gene TRBJ1-3, with D perhaps TRBD1 (6 bases). Germline V lookup: CDR1 GTSNPN, CDR2 SVGIG (reference sequence). This CDR3 contains 13 residues. V shed 2 bases and J shed 2 bases, with 7 bases lying between them.

This clonotype was seen a handful of times. The chain has TRBV6-1 and TRBJ2-3, with 7 bases matching TRBD2. The V gene's germline CDR1 is MNHNS and CDR2 SASEGT. The CDR3 extends over 13 amino acids. V lost 7 bases, J lost 2 bases, and 3 bases stayed unmatched. The CDR3 is CASNGGNTDTQYF. CDR3 DNA sequence: TGTGCCAGCAACGGGGGGAACACAGATACGCAGTATTTT.

This clonotype was detected a few times. This sequence joins TRBV12-2 and TRBJ2-7. TRBV12-2 is designated a pseudogene. This CDR3 has 17 residues. The CDR3 coding sequence is TGTGCAAGTCGCTTAGCGCGAGGTAGCGGAGGACCCTACGAGCAGTACTTC. It encodes CASRLARGSGGPYEQYF.

The chain recombines TRBV29-1 with TRBJ2-5; 11 positions agree with TRBD2. The CDR3 is 15 amino acids. Germline trimming cut 5 bases from V and 0 bases from J; bases unmatched to any gene: 5. Germline lookup yields CDR1 SQVTM and CDR2 ANQGSEA. The CDR3 bases are TGCAGCGTTAATGGACTAGCGGGTTACCAAGAGACCCAGTACTTC. Translation gives CSVNGLAGYQETQYF.

At least ten counts were recorded for this clonotype. The chain couples TRBV28 to TRBJ2-1; 12 positions agree with TRBD2. The CDR3 totals 15 residues. The V gene end was trimmed by 7 bases and the J gene end by 2 bases; junction bases not matched to a gene: 3. Germline CDR1 and CDR2: MDHEN and SYDVKM. The CDR3 is CASTLAGGTYNEQFF. The CDR3 DNA is TGTGCCAGCACCCTAGCGGGAGGGACCTACAATGAGCAGTTCTTC.

This chain connects TRBV6-5 to TRBJ2-7; D is undetermined. The CDR3 contains 13 residues. Germline V gene sequence: CDR1 MNHEY, CDR2 SVGAGI. Trimming stripped 2 bases from V and 7 bases from J, with 12 bases between. The CDR3 sequence is CASSYATVGEQYF. The DNA for the CDR3 is TGTGCCAGCAGTTACGCGACGGTGGGGGAGCAGTACTTC.

This clonotype came up a few times. DNA for the CDR3: TGCGCCAGCAGCCAAGATCTGGGCAGCTTAACCGGGGAGCTGTTTTTT. Its protein product is CASSQDLGSLTGELFF. The genes are TRBV4-3 and TRBJ2-2; D is unclear. The CDR3 length is 16 residues. With 0 bases removed from V and 5 bases from J, the gap between germline ends came to 13 bases. Germline CDR1 LGHNA, CDR2 YSLEER.

This clonotype appeared a few times. J is TRBJ2-7 and V is TRBV29-1; TRBD1 or TRBD2 may be the D gene (6 bases each). CDR1 and CDR2 from the germline V gene are SQVTM and ANQGSEA. The CDR3 is 14 residues long. The germline V and J ends were trimmed by 4 bases and 2 bases, with 15 bases remaining between them. The CDR3 DNA reads as TGCAGCGTTGTAAGGGGGAGGTACCCCTACGAGCAGTACTTC. Residues: CSVVRGRYPYEQYF.

As to this clonotype: A read error may account for a junction end that differs from germline. The V and J genes are TRBV6-1 and TRBJ2-2; 7 bases fit TRBD2. Per germline, CDR1 MNHNS and CDR2 SASEGT. This CDR3 has 15 amino acids. The CDR3: CASREGLVTAGELFF. The CDR3 DNA follows: TGTGCCAGCAGGGAAGGACTAGTGACCGCCGGGGAGCTGTTTTTT.

The V call is TRBV4-1, the J call TRBJ2-7; 11 bases fit TRBD1. CDR1 MGHRA and CDR2 YSYEKL come from the germline V gene. Trimming took 0 bases from V and 4 from J; bases not matched to a gene: 5. CDR3 length: 16 amino acids. The CDR3 bases are TGCGCCAGCAGCCAAGAAGGACAGGGGGCCGTTTACGAGCAGTACTTC. Its translation is CASSQEGQGAVYEQYF.

The chain uses TRBV27 and TRBJ2-2; D unresolved. V was clipped by 3 bases and J by 5 bases, with 13 bases between them. Per the germline V gene, CDR1 is MNHEY and CDR2 is SMNVEV (reference sequence). This CDR3 spans 15 amino acids. The CDR3 region has the DNA TGTGCCAGCAGTTTTGGGGTAGTCGGGACCGGGGAGCTGTTTTTT. Encoded protein: CASSFGVVGTGELFF.

This clonotype has a count of ten or more. The chain carries TRBV12-3 or TRBV12-4 and TRBJ1-5, with unresolved D. The CDR3 spans 15 residues. V was shortened by 1 base and J by 3 bases, with 10 bases between the two germline ends. The CDR3 is CASSLGARLNQPQHF. The CDR3 region has the DNA TGTGCCAGCAGTTTAGGGGCCAGGCTCAATCAGCCCCAGCATTTT.

The chain combines TRBV6-1 with TRBJ2-6; D is possibly TRBD1 (6 bases). The CDR3 spans 18 residues. CDR1 and CDR2 (germline): MNHNS, SASEGT. The ends were cut back, 6 bases at V and 0 bases at J, with 18 bases in the middle. The CDR3 protein is CASRPTGLNPSGANVLTF. CDR3 DNA: TGTGCCAGCAGACCGACAGGACTTAACCCCTCTGGGGCCAACGTCCTGACTTTC.

This clonotype turned up a few times. This rearrangement joins TRBV29-1 to TRBJ2-7; no firm D call. Germline V gene data show CDR1 as SQVTM and CDR2 as ANQGSEA. This CDR3 comprises 13 residues. Trimming pared 0 bases from V and 5 bases from J, leaving 11 bases between. CDR3 bases: TGCAGCGTTGAAGATCTTGCCGGCCACGAGCAGTACTTC. Residues: CSVEDLAGHEQYF.

The V gene is TRBV5-1, the J gene TRBJ2-5, with 8 bases that match TRBD1. The CDR3 is 14 amino acids. The V segment lost 5 bases and the J segment 4 bases; nucleotides outside the gene matches: 7. Germline V CDR1 and CDR2: SGHRS, YFSETQ. The CDR3 sequence is CASRSQGARETQYF. CDR3 coding DNA: TGCGCCAGCAGGTCGCAGGGGGCAAGAGAGACCCAGTACTTC. Full variable domain (rest looked up from reference TRBV5-1 and TRBJ2-5): KAGVTQTPRYLIKTRGQQVTLSCSPISGHRSVSWYQQTPGQGLQFLFEYFSETQRNKGNFPGRFSGRQFSNSRSEMNVSTLELGDSALYLCASRSQGARETQYFGPGTRLLVL.

This clonotype was picked up a small number of times. The chain recombines TRBV5-6 with TRBJ2-5; 7 bases map to TRBD2. Germline CDR1 is SGHDT and CDR2 is YYEEEE. V lost 6 bases, J lost 7 bases, and 9 bases stayed unmatched. This CDR3 is 13 amino acids long. The CDR3 DNA follows: TGTGCCAGCACTGGAGGACTAGTGGGGACCCAGTACTTC. Amino acids: CASTGGLVGTQYF.

This clonotype was detected many times. The chain recombines TRBV12-3 or TRBV12-4 with TRBJ2-7; D remains ambiguous. V was trimmed by 0 bases and J by 5 bases, leaving 5 bases between them. This CDR3 comprises 12 residues. CDR3 sequence (DNA): TGTGCCAGCAGTTTAGCGTCCGACGAGCAGTACTTC. This sequence encodes CASSLASDEQYF.

This clonotype was seen many times. This sequence joins TRBV20-1 and TRBJ1-1; the D gene is possibly TRBD1 (6 bases). V was pared by 8 bases and J by 1 base, with 14 bases between. Germline assignment: CDR1 DFQATT and CDR2 SNEGSKA (reference sequence). CDR3 length: 13 amino acids. CDR3 bases: TGCAGTCAGGATCGCAGGGGGAACACTGAAGCTTTCTTT. This sequence encodes CSQDRRGNTEAFF.

V gene TRBV5-1 combines with J gene TRBJ2-2; D is possibly TRBD1 (5 bases). The CDR3 is 16 amino acids. V was clipped by 2 bases and J by 3 bases, with 14 bases between them. CDR1 and CDR2 from the germline V gene are SGHRS and YFSETQ. The CDR3 DNA is TGCGCCAGCAGCTTTAACGAACAGACAGACACCGGGGAGCTGTTTTTT. Amino acids: CASSFNEQTDTGELFF.